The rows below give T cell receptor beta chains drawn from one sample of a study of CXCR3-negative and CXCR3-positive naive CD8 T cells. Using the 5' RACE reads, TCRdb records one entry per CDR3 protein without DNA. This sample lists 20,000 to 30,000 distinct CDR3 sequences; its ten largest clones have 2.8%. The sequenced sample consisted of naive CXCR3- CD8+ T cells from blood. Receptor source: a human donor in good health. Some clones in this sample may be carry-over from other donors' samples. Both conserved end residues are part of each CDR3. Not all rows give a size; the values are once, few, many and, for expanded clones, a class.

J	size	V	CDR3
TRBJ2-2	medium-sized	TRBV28	CASSYTSASGELFF
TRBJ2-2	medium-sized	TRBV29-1	CSVEAQGVETGELFF
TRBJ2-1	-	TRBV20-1	CSARLGTSWGYTEQFF
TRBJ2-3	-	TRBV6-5	CASSTPGRVTDTQYF
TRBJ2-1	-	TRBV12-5	CASGRGTSGSWDEQFF
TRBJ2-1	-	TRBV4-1	CASSRWETEPDNEQFF
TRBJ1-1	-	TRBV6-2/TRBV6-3	CASSYPKVIFTEAFF
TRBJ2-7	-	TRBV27	CASSSGAFYEQYF
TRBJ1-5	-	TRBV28	CATGDTGRGSNQPQHF
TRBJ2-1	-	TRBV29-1	CSVEPSPPRTYNEQFF
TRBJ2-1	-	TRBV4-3	CASSQESGGVYNEQFF
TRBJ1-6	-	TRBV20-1	CSAREGQGFVNSPLHF
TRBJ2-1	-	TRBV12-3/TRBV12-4	CASSLAPGHEQFF
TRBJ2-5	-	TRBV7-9	CASSRRQAQETQYF
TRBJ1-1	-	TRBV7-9	CASSSRDRGYTEAFF
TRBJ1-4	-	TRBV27	CASRDRGLNEKLFF
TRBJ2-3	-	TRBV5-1	CASSLPMDRPSTDTQYF
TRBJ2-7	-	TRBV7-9	CASSYYRGRLSEQYF
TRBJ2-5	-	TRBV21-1	CASRIRDRGPGETQYF
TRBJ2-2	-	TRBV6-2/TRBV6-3	CASKGGGDTGELFF
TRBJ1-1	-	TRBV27	CASRPNRGIMNTEAFF
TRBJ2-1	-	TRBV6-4	CASSDSLAGKGQFF
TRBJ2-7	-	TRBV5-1	CASSLAFNSYEQYF
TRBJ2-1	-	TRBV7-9	CASSHGGSYNEQFF
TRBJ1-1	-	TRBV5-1	CASSLTLNTEAFF
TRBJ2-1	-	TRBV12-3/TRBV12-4	CASSFRGNGNEQFF
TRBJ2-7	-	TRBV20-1	CSADAGTRGPTEQYF
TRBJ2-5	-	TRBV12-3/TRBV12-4	CASSLGLAGQETQYF
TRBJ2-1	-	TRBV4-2	CASSQQQGDYNEQFF